The sequence of this T cell receptor beta chain was determined in a study of identical twins. Study-wide results and caveats: Whereas memory repertoires showed no such difference, abundant cord blood beta clonotypes carried fewer insertions.

TCRdb recomputed calls from the 5' RACE reads with MiXCR, one row per CDR3 protein. The sample has around 550,000 distinct CDR3 sequences, 15% seen once. This clonotype was recorded a few times. Its specificity is not known. Per the germline V gene, CDR1 is KGHDR and CDR2 is SFDVKD. CDR3 size: 16 residues. With 7 bases clipped from V and 6 bases from J, the junction kept 10 bases outside the gene matches. This same sample was also part of a study on yellow fever vaccine responses in identical twins.

Material: CD4+ T cells sorted from blood. The chain links TRBV24-1 to TRBJ2-2, with 10 nucleotides matching TRBD2. The source is a woman younger than 35 in good health. CDR3 bases: TGTGCCACCAGGGTCCCGGGACTAGCGAGATCCGGGGAGCTGTTTTTT. Protein sequence: CATRVPGLARSGELFF.